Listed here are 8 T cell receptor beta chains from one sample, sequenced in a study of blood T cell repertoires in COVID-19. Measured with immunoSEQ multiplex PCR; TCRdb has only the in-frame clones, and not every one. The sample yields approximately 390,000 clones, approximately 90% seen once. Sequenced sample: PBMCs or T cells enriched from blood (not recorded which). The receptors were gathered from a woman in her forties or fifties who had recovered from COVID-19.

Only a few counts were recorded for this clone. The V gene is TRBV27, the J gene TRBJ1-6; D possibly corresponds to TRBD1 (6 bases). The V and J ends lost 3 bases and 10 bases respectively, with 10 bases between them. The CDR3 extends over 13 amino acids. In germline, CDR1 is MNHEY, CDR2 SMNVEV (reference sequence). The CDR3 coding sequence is TGTGCCAGCAGTTTGAGAAGGGGGTCACCCCTCCACTTT. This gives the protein CASSLRRGSPLHF.

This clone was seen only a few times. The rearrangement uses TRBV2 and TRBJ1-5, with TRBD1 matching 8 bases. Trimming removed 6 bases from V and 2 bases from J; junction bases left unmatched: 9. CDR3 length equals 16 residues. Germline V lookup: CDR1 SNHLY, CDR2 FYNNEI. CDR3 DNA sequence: TGTGCCAGCAGGACGCGGCAGGGGGCTGGCAATCAGCCCCAGCATTTT. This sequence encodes CASRTRQGAGNQPQHF.

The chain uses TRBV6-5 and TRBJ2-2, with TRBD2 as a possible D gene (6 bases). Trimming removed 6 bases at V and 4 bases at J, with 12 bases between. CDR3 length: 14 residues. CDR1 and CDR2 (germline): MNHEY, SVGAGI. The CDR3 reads CASSSGDPTGELFF. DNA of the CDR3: TGTGCCAGCAGCTCGGGAGATCCCACCGGGGAGCTGTTTTTT.

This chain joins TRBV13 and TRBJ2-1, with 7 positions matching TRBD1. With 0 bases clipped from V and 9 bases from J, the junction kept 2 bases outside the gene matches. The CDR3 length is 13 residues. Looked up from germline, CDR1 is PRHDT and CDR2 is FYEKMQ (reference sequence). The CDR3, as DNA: TGTGCCAGCAGCTTAGGGTGGGACAGTGAGCAGTTCTTC. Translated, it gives CASSLGWDSEQFF.

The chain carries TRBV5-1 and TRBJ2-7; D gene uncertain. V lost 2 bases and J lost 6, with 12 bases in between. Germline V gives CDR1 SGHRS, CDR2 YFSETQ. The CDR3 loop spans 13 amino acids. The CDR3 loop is CASSLGVGSEQYF. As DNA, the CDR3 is TGCGCCAGCAGCTTAGGCGTCGGGTCCGAGCAGTACTTC.

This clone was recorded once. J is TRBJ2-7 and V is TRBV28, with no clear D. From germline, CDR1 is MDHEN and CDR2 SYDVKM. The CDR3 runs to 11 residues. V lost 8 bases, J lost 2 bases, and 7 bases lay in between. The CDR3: CASGLTYEQYF. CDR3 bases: TGTGCCAGCGGGCTCACCTACGAGCAGTACTTC.

Here the CDR3 DNA reads TGTGCCAGCAGCTGGACAGGGGAAGGCAATCAGCCCCAGCATTTT. It is translated as CASSWTGEGNQPQHF. The J gene is TRBJ1-5, the V gene TRBV5-5, with 9 bases aligning to TRBD1. CDR1 is SGHKS and CDR2 is YYEKEE in the germline V gene (reference sequence). This CDR3 is built from 15 residues. The V and J ends lost 3 bases and 2 bases, in that order; junction bases with no gene match: 3.

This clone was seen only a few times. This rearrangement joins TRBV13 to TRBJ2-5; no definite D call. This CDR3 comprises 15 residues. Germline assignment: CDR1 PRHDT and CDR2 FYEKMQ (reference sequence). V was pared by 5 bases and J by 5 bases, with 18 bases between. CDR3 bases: TGTGCCAGCAGCCGAACAGAGACGAATTTGGAGACCCAGTACTTC. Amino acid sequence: CASSRTETNLETQYF. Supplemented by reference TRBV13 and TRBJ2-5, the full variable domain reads AAGVIQSPRHLIKEKRETATLKCYPIPRHDTVYWYQQGPGQDPQFLISFYEKMQSDKGSIPDRFSAQQFSDYHSELNMSSLELGDSALYFCASSRTETNLETQYFGPGTRLLVL.